The 5 T cell receptor beta chains given below trace back to one sample, sequenced in a study of cytomegalovirus exposure and HLA in healthy donors. The PCR ran on 60 Vbeta and 13 Jbeta primers. Profiled with immunoSEQ multiplex PCR; TCRdb holds only in-frame clones, not every one. The sample includes fewer than 350,000 clones, about 90% of them seen just once. Material: PBMCs. The receptor source for this set is a woman between 18 and 29 years old in good health and CMV-seronegative.

About this clone: At one of its ends the junction is not consistent with the germline gene, which may arise from a read error. Different DNA sequences within this sample yield the same CDR3. This chain uses TRBV15 with TRBJ1-6; 9 bases are a match to TRBD1. The CDR3 covers 15 residues. The germline CDR1 and CDR2 sequences are LNHNV and YYDKDF (reference sequence). This CDR3 is CATSNRDRDNSPLHF. The CDR3 DNA reads TGTGCCACCAGCAACCGGGACAGGGATAATTCCCCCCTCCACTTT.

The genes are TRBV7-9 and TRBJ2-5; D is possibly TRBD2 (7 bases). Germline V gives CDR1 SEHNR, CDR2 FQNEAQ (reference sequence). The CDR3 is made up of 16 amino acids. V lost 5 bases and J 11 bases, leaving 27 bases between the germline ends. The CDR3 reads CASSPKQGGGVGEQYF. CDR3 bases: TGTGCCAGCAGCCCTAAACAGGGTGGGGGGGTAGGTGAGCAGTACTTC.

The CDR3 spells CASKKIDRSNQPQHF. CDR3 DNA sequence: TGTGCCAGCAAGAAGATCGACAGAAGCAATCAGCCCCAGCATTTT. The chain recombines TRBV6-5 with TRBJ1-5; a weak D match, TRBD1 (5 bases). This CDR3 spans 15 amino acids. Deletions cut 7 bases from V and 1 base from J, with 14 bases between. Germline V CDR1 and CDR2: MNHEY, SVGAGI.

This chain connects TRBV6-5 to TRBJ1-4; 9 bases are a match to TRBD1. V dropped 4 bases and J dropped 3; count of bases not matched to a gene: 0. CDR3 length: 14 amino acids. CDR1 and CDR2 from the germline V gene are MNHEY and SVGAGI. CDR3 residues: CASSWTGANEKLFF. Written as DNA, the CDR3 is TGTGCCAGCAGTTGGACAGGGGCTAATGAAAAACTGTTTTTT.

The rearrangement joins TRBV7-9 to TRBJ1-1, with D possibly TRBD1 on 5 matching bases. Trimming took off 5 bases at V and 2 bases at J, with 15 bases between the two ends. Germline V gene lookup returns CDR1 SEHNR and CDR2 FQNEAQ (reference sequence). The CDR3 is 15 residues long. The chain's CDR3 is CASSPKDRPNTEAFF. As DNA, the CDR3 is TGTGCCAGCAGCCCGAAAGACAGACCTAACACTGAAGCTTTCTTT. The variable domain in full, completed from reference TRBV7-9 and TRBJ1-1, reads DTGVSQNPRHKITKRGQNVTFRCDPISEHNRLYWYRQTLGQGPEFLTYFQNEAQLEKSRLLSDRFSAERPKGSFSTLEIQRTEQGDSAMYLCASSPKDRPNTEAFFGQGTRLTVV.